Sequencing of this TCR beta chain was carried out in a study of blood T cell repertoires in COVID-19. Across the study: Material from acute and convalescent COVID-19 was sourced from the United States, Italy and Spain.

Trimming took 2 bases from V and 4 from J, leaving 13 bases between them. The V gene's germline CDR1 is SGHTS and CDR2 YDEGEE. The CDR3 sequence is 14 residues long. For recovered donors of Cohort 3, there were two negative PCRs, clearance, or symptom resolution. Per the original data handling: Researchers report that nucleated cell counts were estimated from reference gene primer amplification. The assay was immunoSEQ multiplex PCR, and TCRdb's table has in-frame clones only and misses some. That table supplies the V and J calls and clone size; D and trimming were determined from the DNA. The table lists hundreds of thousands of clones, 85% of them singletons, with 2% to 3% in the top ten.

The J gene is TRBJ2-7, the V gene TRBV5-8; D may be TRBD2 (6 bases). This sequence originates from a woman aged 50 to 60 who had recovered from COVID-19. Sequenced: PBMCs or T cells enriched from blood (not recorded which). CDR3 protein: CASSFGGGGYEQYF. CDR3 DNA sequence: TGTGCCAGCAGCTTCGGGGGAGGAGGTTACGAGCAGTACTTC.